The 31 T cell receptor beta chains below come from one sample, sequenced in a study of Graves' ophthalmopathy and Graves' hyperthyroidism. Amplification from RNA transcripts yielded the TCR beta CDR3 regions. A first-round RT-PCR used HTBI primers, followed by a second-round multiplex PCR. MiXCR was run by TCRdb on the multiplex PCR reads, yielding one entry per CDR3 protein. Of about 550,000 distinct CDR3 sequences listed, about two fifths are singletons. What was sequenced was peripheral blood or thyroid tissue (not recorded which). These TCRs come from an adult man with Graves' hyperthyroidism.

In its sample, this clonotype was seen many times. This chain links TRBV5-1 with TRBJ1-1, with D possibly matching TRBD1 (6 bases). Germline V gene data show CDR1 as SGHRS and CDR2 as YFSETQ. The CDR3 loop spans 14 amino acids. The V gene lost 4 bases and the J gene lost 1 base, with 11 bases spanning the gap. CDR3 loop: CASSPSQGNTEAFF. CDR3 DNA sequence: TGCGCCAGCAGCCCATCACAGGGGAACACTGAAGCTTTCTTT.

Here the CDR3 DNA reads TGTGCCACCAGCAGGCCAAGACTAGCGGGGGAAGAGACCCAGTACTTC. This translates into CATSRPRLAGEETQYF. V usage is TRBV15 and J usage is TRBJ2-5; TRBD2 matches 12 bases. The CDR3 covers 16 residues. J gave up 3 bases and V 3 bases, and 5 bases lay outside the gene matches. Germline V lookup: CDR1 LNHNV, CDR2 YYDKDF (reference sequence).

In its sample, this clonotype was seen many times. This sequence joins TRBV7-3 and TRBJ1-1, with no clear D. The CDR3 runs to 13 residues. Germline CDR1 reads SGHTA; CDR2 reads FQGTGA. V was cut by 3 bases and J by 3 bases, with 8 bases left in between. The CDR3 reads CASSFVRDTEAFF. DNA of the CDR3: TGTGCCAGCAGCTTTGTAAGGGACACTGAAGCTTTCTTT.

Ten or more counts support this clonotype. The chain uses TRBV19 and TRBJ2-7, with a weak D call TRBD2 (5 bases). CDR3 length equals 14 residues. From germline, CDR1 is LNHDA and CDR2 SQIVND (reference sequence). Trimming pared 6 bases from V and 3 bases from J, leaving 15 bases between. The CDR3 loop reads CASSPKDEGYEQYF. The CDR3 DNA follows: TGTGCCAGTAGCCCTAAGGACGAGGGCTACGAGCAGTACTTC.

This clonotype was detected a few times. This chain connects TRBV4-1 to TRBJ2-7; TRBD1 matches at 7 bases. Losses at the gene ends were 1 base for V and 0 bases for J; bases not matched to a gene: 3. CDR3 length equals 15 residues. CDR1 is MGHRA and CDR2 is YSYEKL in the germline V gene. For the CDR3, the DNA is TGCGCCAGCAGCCAAGTTGGGACAGTCTCCTACGAGCAGTACTTC. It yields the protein CASSQVGTVSYEQYF.

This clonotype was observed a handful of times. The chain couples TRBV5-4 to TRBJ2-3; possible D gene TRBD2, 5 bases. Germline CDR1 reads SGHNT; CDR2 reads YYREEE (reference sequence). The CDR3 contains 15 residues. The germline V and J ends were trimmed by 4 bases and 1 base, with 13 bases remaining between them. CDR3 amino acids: CASSPDSSGTDTQYF. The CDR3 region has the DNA TGTGCCAGCAGCCCGGACTCCTCGGGCACAGATACGCAGTATTTT.

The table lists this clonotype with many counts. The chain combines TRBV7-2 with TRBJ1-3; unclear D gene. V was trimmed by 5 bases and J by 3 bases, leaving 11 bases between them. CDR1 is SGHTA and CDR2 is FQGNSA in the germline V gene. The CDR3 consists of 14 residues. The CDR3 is CASSLGLNGNTIYF. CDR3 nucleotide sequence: TGTGCCAGCAGCCTCGGACTGAATGGAAACACCATATATTTT.

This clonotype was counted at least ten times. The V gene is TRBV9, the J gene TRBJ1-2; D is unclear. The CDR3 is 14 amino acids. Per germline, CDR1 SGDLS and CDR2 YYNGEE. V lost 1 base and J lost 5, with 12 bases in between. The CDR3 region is CASSVTLAGYGYTF. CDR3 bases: TGTGCCAGCAGCGTAACACTTGCGGGATATGGCTACACCTTC.

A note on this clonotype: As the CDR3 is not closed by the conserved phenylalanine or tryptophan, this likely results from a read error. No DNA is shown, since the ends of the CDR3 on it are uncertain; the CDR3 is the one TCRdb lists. CDR3 in amino acids: CASSVRLAG. The chain couples TRBV5-1 to TRBJ2-5; whether TRBD2, the table's D call, matches the DNA was not checked. Per germline, CDR1 SGHRS and CDR2 YFSETQ. From its first to its last residue, the CDR3 has 9 amino acids.

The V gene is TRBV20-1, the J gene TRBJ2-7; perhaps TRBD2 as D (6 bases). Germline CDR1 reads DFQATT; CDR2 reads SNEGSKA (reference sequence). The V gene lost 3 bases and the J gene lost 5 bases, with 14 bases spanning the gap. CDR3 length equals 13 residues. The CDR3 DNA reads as TGCAGTGCTAGGGACGGAGGGCCACACGAGCAGTACTTC. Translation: CSARDGGPHEQYF.

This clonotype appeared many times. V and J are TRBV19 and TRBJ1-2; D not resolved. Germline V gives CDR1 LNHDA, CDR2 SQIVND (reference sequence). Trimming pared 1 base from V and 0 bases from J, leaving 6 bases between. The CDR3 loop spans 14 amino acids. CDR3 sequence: CASSIGRANYGYTF. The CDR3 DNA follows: TGTGCCAGTAGTATAGGAAGAGCTAACTATGGCTACACCTTC.

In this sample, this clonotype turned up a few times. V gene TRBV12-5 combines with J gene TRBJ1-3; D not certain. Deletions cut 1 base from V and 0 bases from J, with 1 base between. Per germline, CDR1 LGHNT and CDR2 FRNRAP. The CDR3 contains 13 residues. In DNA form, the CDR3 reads TGTGCTAGTGGTTTGGGCTCTGGAAACACCATATATTTT. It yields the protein CASGLGSGNTIYF.

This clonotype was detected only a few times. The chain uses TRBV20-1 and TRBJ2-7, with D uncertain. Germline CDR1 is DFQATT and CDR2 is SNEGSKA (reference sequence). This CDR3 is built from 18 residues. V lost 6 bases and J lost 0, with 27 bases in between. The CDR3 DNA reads TGCAGTGCAAACCATGGCCCCCCTAATGGCGGAGTCTCCTACGAGCAGTACTTC. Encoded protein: CSANHGPPNGGVSYEQYF.

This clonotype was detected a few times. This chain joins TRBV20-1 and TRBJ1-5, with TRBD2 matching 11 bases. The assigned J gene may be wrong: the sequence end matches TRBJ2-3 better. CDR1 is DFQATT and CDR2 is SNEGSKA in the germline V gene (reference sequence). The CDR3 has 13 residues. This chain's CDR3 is CSATSGRTDTQYF. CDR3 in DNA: TGCAGTGCCACTAGCGGGAGAACAGATACGCAGTATTTT.

CDR3 sequence reads: CASSLARAPFEQYF. CDR3 nucleotides: TGTGCCAGCAGCTTAGCGCGGGCCCCTTTCGAGCAGTACTTC. This chain uses TRBV7-9 with TRBJ2-7; weak D call: TRBD2 (5 bases). This CDR3 spans 14 amino acids. In germline, CDR1 is SEHNR, CDR2 FQNEAQ (reference sequence). V gave up 0 bases and J gave up 6 bases, with 12 bases separating them.

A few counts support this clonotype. Here the CDR3 reads CASSPPPGAAGYTF. Written as DNA, the CDR3 is TGTGCCAGCAGCCCTCCTCCAGGGGCGGCTGGCTACACCTTC. V is TRBV13 and J is TRBJ1-2; TRBD1 might be the D (6 bases). CDR3 length equals 14 residues. Trimming left V 5 bases short and J 7 bases short, with 17 bases between. CDR1 and CDR2 from the germline V gene are PRHDT and FYEKMQ (reference sequence). The whole variable domain, remainder taken from reference TRBV13 and TRBJ1-2, is AAGVIQSPRHLIKEKRETATLKCYPIPRHDTVYWYQQGPGQDPQFLISFYEKMQSDKGSIPDRFSAQQFSDYHSELNMSSLELGDSALYFCASSPPPGAAGYTFGSGTRLTVV.

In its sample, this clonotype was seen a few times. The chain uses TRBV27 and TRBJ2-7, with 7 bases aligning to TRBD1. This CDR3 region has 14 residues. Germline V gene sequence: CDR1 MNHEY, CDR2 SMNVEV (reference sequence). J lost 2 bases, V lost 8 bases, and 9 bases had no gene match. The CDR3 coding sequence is TGTGCCAGCGCTGAAACAGGGGCCCCCTACGAGCAGTACTTC. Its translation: CASAETGAPYEQYF.

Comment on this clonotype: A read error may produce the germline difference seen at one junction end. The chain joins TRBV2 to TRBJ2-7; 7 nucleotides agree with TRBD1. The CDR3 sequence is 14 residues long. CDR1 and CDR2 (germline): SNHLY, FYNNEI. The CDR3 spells CASTEHRDSYEQYF. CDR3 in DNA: TGTGCCAGCACTGAACACCGGGACAGTTACGAGCAGTACTTC.

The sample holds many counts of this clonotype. CDR3 loop: CASSFGSTNYGYTF. CDR3 bases: TGTGCCAGCAGTTTTGGGAGTACTAACTATGGCTACACCTTC. V and J are TRBV12-3 or TRBV12-4 and TRBJ1-2; D is unresolved. The CDR3 consists of 14 residues. The V and J ends lost 3 bases and 0 bases respectively, with 8 bases between them.

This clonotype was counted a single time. CDR3 region: CASRTVVALSHEQYF. Here the CDR3 DNA reads TGTGCCAGTAGGACGGTGGTAGCTTTAAGTCACGAGCAGTACTTC. V is TRBV19 and J is TRBJ2-7; D is unresolved. The CDR3 length is 15 residues. V lost 6 bases to trimming and J lost 5 bases, with 20 bases between them. Germline V gives CDR1 LNHDA, CDR2 SQIVND (reference sequence).

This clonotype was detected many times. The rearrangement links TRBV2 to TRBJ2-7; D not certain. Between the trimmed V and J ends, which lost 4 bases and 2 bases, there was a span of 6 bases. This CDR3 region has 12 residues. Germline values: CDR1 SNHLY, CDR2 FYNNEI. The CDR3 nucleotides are TGTGCCAGCAGTGGCGGCACCTACGAGCAGTACTTC. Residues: CASSGGTYEQYF.

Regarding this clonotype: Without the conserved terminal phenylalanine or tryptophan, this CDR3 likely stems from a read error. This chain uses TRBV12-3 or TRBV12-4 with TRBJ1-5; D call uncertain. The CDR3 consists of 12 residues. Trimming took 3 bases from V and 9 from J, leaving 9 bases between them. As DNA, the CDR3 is TGTGCCAGCAGTTTTATCGGGCGGCCCCAGCATCTT. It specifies CASSFIGRPQHL.

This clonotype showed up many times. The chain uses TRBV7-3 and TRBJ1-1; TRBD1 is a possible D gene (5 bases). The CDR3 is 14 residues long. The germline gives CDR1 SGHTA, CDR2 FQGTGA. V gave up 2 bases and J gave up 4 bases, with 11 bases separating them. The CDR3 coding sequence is TGTGCCAGCAGCTTACAGGGTGGAACCACTGAAGCTTTCTTT. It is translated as CASSLQGGTTEAFF.

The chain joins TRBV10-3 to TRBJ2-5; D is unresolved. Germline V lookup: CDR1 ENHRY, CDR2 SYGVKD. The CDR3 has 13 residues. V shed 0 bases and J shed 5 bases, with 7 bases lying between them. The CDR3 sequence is CAISESGSETQYF. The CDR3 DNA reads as TGTGCCATCAGTGAGTCAGGTTCGGAGACCCAGTACTTC.

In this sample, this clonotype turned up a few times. The CDR3 is CASSHRDRTGNTIYF. CDR3 nucleotide sequence: TGTGCCAGCAGCCACAGGGACAGAACTGGAAACACCATATATTTT. This chain connects TRBV3-1 to TRBJ1-3; the match to TRBD1 covers 7 bases. Germline V lookup: CDR1 LGHDT, CDR2 YNNKEL (reference sequence). This CDR3 spans 15 amino acids. The trim removed 3 bases at V and 2 bases at J, leaving 4 bases unmatched.

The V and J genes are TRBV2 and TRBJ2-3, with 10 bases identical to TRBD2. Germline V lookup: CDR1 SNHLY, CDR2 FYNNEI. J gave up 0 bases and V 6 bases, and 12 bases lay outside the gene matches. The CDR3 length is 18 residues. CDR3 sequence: CASRVGLAGALSTDTQYF. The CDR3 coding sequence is TGTGCCAGCAGGGTAGGGCTAGCGGGGGCCTTGAGCACAGATACGCAGTATTTT.

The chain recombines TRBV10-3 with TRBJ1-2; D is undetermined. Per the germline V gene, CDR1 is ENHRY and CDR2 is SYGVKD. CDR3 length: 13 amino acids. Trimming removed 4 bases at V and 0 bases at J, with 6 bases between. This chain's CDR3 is CAISAGSNYGYTF. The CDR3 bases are TGTGCCATCAGTGCCGGGTCTAACTATGGCTACACCTTC.

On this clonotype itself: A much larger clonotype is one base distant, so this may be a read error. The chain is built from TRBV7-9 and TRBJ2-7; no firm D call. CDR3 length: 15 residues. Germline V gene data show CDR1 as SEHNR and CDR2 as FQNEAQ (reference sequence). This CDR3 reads CASTYGFSNSYEQCF. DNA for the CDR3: TGTGCCAGCACCTACGGGTTTTCCAACTCCTACGAGCAGTGCTTC.

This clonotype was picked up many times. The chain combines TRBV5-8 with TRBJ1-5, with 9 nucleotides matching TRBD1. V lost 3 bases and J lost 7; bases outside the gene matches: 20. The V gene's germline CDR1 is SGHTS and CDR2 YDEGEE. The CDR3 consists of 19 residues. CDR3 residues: CASSSVAGSGTGNPQPQHF. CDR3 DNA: TGTGCCAGCAGCTCCGTGGCCGGTAGCGGGACAGGGAACCCACAGCCCCAGCATTTT.

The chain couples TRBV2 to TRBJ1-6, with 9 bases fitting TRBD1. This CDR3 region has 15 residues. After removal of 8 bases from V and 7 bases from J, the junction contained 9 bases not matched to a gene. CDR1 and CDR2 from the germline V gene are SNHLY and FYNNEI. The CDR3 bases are TGTGCCAGCTCACCCCGGACAGGGGAGAATTCACCCCTCCACTTT. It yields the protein CASSPRTGENSPLHF.

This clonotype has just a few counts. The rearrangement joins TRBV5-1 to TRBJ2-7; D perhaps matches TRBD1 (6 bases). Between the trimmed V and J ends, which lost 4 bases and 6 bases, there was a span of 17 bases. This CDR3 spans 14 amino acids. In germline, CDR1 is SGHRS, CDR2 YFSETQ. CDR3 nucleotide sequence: TGCGCCAGCAGCCCTGGACAGCCCTCGAGCGAGCAGTACTTC. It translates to CASSPGQPSSEQYF.